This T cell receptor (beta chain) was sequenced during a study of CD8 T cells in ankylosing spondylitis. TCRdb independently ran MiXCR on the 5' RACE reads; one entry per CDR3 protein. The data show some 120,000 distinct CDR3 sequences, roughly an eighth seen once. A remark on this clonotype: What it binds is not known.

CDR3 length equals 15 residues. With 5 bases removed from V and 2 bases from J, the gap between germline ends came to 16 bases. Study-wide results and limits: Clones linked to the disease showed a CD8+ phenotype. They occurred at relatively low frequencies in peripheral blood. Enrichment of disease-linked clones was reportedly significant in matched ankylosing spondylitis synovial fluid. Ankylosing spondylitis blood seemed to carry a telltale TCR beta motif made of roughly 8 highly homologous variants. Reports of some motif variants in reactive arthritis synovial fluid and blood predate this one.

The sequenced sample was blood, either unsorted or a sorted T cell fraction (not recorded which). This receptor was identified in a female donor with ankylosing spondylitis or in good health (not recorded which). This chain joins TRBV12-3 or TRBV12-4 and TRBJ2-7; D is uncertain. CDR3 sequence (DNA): TGTGCCAGCAGTCCCCGGAAGATATGGACCTACGAGCAGTACTTC. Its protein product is CASSPRKIWTYEQYF.